A selection of T cell receptor beta chains follows, all from one sample in a study of control samples from healthy donors and cancer patients. Clones were read by immunoSEQ multiplex PCR, and TCRdb kept only the in-frame ones, dropping some. In the table there are over 10,000 clones, over 70% of which are singletons. The sample comprised formalin-fixed, paraffin-embedded tissue. These receptors originate from a male donor with melanoma. Both conserved end residues are part of each CDR3. The D gene is left open where the match is weak. Size is stated for part of the rows, as once, few or many counts, or as a class when the clone is expanded.

J gene	CDR3 length	D gene	V gene	clone size	CDR3 protein	CDR3 DNA
TRBJ1-6	15	.	TRBV6-1	.	CASSEATGPDSPLHF	TGTGCCAGCAGTGAGGCGACCGGGCCCGATTCACCCCTCCACTTT
TRBJ1-2	16	TRBD1	TRBV24-1	.	CATSATTGGGFNGYTF	TGTGCCACCAGTGCCACGACAGGGGGAGGCTTTAATGGCTACACCTTC
TRBJ1-5	16	.	TRBV6-6	.	CASSPLRTNSNQPQHF	TGTGCCAGCAGTCCCCTCAGAACTAATAGCAATCAGCCCCAGCATTTT
TRBJ1-4	15	.	TRBV6-2/TRBV6-3	.	CASSYRSGFSEKLFF	TGTGCCAGCAGTTACAGGTCAGGGTTTAGTGAAAAACTGTTTTTT
TRBJ1-1	13	.	TRBV10-3	.	CAITPRGNTEAFF	TGTGCCATCACCCCCAGAGGGAACACTGAAGCTTTCTTT
TRBJ2-5	14	.	TRBV7-2	.	CASSLGAYQETQYF	TGTGCCAGCAGCTTGGGGGCGTACCAAGAGACCCAGTACTTC
TRBJ1-5	12	.	TRBV6-5	.	CASGSGNQPQHF	TGTGCCAGCGGGTCAGGCAATCAGCCCCAGCATTTT
TRBJ2-5	15	.	TRBV5-4	.	CASSPRRTVQETQYF	TGTGCCAGCAGCCCCCGGCGGACAGTACAAGAGACCCAGTACTTC
TRBJ1-2	16	TRBD1	TRBV27	once	CASSFLRQGLGYGYTF	TGTGCCAGCAGTTTCCTCCGACAGGGGCTGGGCTATGGCTACACCTTC
TRBJ1-2	16	TRBD1	TRBV5-1	.	CASSLTPLQGARGYTF	TGCGCCAGCAGCTTAACTCCCCTTCAGGGGGCGAGGGGCTACACCTTC